Each of the 15 T cell receptor beta chains below was sequenced from the same sample in a study of T cells after posttransplantation cyclophosphamide. The table came from immunoSEQ multiplex PCR; TCRdb's copy has only in-frame clones and leaves some out. The sample has 25,000 to 30,000 clones; about nine tenths are singletons. Sequenced input: PBMCs. These receptor sequences come from a man aged 50 to 60.

The rearrangement uses TRBV29-1 and TRBJ1-5; 7 bases match TRBD1. In germline, CDR1 is SQVTM, CDR2 ANQGSEA. The CDR3 is 14 residues long. J lost 2 bases, V lost 7 bases, and 8 bases had no gene match. The CDR3 region is CSATTGFGNQPQHF. Here the CDR3 DNA reads TGCAGCGCGACGACAGGGTTCGGCAATCAGCCCCAGCATTTT.

The chain recombines TRBV27 with TRBJ1-6; D gene ambiguous. Germline V gene data show CDR1 as MNHEY and CDR2 as SMNVEV (reference sequence). This CDR3 is 18 amino acids long. Trimming stripped 0 bases from V and 6 bases from J, with 18 bases between. CDR3 loop: CASSLSPLGMGGNSPLHF. The CDR3 DNA reads TGTGCCAGCAGTTTATCTCCCCTCGGTATGGGAGGTAATTCACCCCTCCACTTT.

The CDR3 here is CASSQPPLGEKLFF. CDR3 bases: TGCGCCAGCAGCCAACCACCACTCGGGGAAAAACTGTTTTTT. V and J are TRBV4-3 and TRBJ1-4; no firm D call. Germline V gives CDR1 LGHNA, CDR2 YSLEER. V lost 2 bases and J lost 8, with 12 bases in between. The CDR3 has 14 residues.

The gene calls are TRBV12-5 and TRBJ2-1, with TRBD2 matching 11 bases. The V gene end was trimmed by 5 bases and the J gene end by 5 bases; junction bases not matched to a gene: 8. CDR1 and CDR2 from the germline V gene are LGHNT and FRNRAP. There are 16 residues in the CDR3. This chain's CDR3 is CASGLPGTSGDNEQFF. In DNA form, the CDR3 reads TGTGCTAGTGGTCTCCCCGGGACTAGCGGTGACAATGAGCAGTTCTTC.

The V call is TRBV19, the J call TRBJ1-4; 9 bases agree with TRBD1. V trimming: 5 bases; J trimming: 10 bases; junction bases outside the gene matches: 8. Germline V gives CDR1 LNHDA, CDR2 SQIVND (reference sequence). This CDR3 spans 14 amino acids. In DNA form, the CDR3 reads TGTGCCAGTAGTCCCTGGACAGGGGTAGGAAAACTGTTTTTT. It specifies CASSPWTGVGKLFF.

The chain couples TRBV5-8 to TRBJ1-6; maybe TRBD1 (5 bases). CDR1 and CDR2 from the germline V gene are SGHTS and YDEGEE. V was clipped by 1 base and J by 9 bases, with 14 bases between them. CDR3 size: 15 residues. DNA for the CDR3: TGTGCCAGCAGCTTGCAATCAGGGAACGGTTCACCCCTCCACTTT. It yields the protein CASSLQSGNGSPLHF.

The V gene is TRBV5-5, the J gene TRBJ1-1, with 7 positions matching TRBD1. J lost 0 bases, V lost 1 base, and 6 bases had no gene match. This CDR3 has 16 residues. Germline V CDR1 and CDR2: SGHKS, YYEKEE (reference sequence). The CDR3 sequence: CASSLHGTVMNTEAFF. CDR3 sequence (DNA): TGTGCCAGCAGCTTGCATGGGACAGTCATGAACACTGAAGCTTTCTTT. Full variable domain (remainder filled in from reference TRBV5-5 and TRBJ1-1): DAGVTQSPTHLIKTRGQQVTLRCSPISGHKSVSWYQQVLGQGPQFIFQYYEKEERGRGNFPDRFSARQFPNYSSELNVNALLLGDSALYLCASSLHGTVMNTEAFFGQGTRLTVV.

The chain employs TRBV20-1 and TRBJ1-2, with D unclear. This CDR3 spans 11 amino acids. Per the germline V gene, CDR1 is DFQATT and CDR2 is SNEGSKA (reference sequence). V lost 6 bases and J 1 base, leaving 6 bases between the germline ends. CDR3 region: CSAENNYGYTF. In DNA, the CDR3 is TGCAGTGCCGAGAATAACTATGGCTACACCTTC.

The rearrangement uses TRBV5-1 and TRBJ1-5, with 7 positions matching TRBD1. The V and J ends lost 4 bases and 7 bases, in that order; junction bases with no gene match: 11. Per the germline V gene, CDR1 is SGHRS and CDR2 is YFSETQ. CDR3 length: 15 residues. As DNA, the CDR3 is TGCGCCAGCAGCCCGACAGGGAACCGGAGGCAGCCCCAGCATTTT. Translated: CASSPTGNRRQPQHF.

The chain carries TRBV4-2 and TRBJ1-6; 8 bases map to TRBD1. The CDR3 runs to 18 residues. Germline loops: CDR1 LGHNA, CDR2 YNFKEQ. V was pared by 4 bases and J by 6 bases, with 14 bases of the junction left unmatched. CDR3: CASSPPPSDRGFNSPLHF. The CDR3 DNA reads TGTGCCAGCAGCCCTCCCCCCTCCGACAGGGGTTTTAATTCACCCCTCCACTTT.

The CDR3 sequence: CASSLLQGLYEQYF. In DNA, the CDR3 is TGTGCCAGCAGCTTGCTACAGGGATTGTACGAGCAGTACTTC. The V and J genes are TRBV5-8 and TRBJ2-7; D is possibly TRBD1 (6 bases). Looked up from germline, CDR1 is SGHTS and CDR2 is YDEGEE. The CDR3 runs 14 residues. V shed 1 base and J shed 4 bases, with 12 bases lying between them.

The chain employs TRBV5-6 and TRBJ2-1; tentatively, D is TRBD2 (6 bases). The germline CDR1 and CDR2 sequences are SGHDT and YYEEEE. CDR3 length: 18 amino acids. V dropped 4 bases and J dropped 4 bases, with 24 bases sitting between them. The CDR3 DNA follows: TGTGCCAGCAGCGGCCGATTCGTAGGGAGCGGGCGTTACAATGAGCAGTTCTTC. Protein sequence: CASSGRFVGSGRYNEQFF. Complete variable domain (other parts from reference TRBV5-6 and TRBJ2-1): DAGVTQSPTHLIKTRGQQVTLRCSPKSGHDTVSWYQQALGQGPQFIFQYYEEEERQRGNFPDRFSGHQFPNYSSELNVNALLLGDSALYLCASSGRFVGSGRYNEQFFGPGTRLTVL.

The gene calls are TRBV30 and TRBJ2-5, with TRBD1 matching over 7 bases. CDR3 size: 12 residues. Germline-derived CDR1 and CDR2 are GTSNPN and SVGIG (reference sequence). The junction had 4 bases not matched to a gene; V was cut back by 5 bases and J by 4 bases. CDR3 region: CAWGDSRETQYF. CDR3 nucleotides: TGTGCCTGGGGGGACAGCCGAGAGACCCAGTACTTC.

This clone was detected a few times. The rearrangement links TRBV7-6 to TRBJ1-4, with 10 bases identical to TRBD1. Germline V gives CDR1 SGHVS, CDR2 FNYEAQ. The CDR3 sequence is 18 residues long. The V and J ends lost 3 bases and 6 bases, in that order; junction bases with no gene match: 13. The CDR3 is CASSFGTGTGESYEKLFF. CDR3 nucleotides: TGTGCCAGCAGCTTTGGAACCGGGACAGGGGAAAGTTATGAAAAACTGTTTTTT. Full variable domain (remainder filled in from reference TRBV7-6 and TRBJ1-4): GAGVSQSPRYKVTKRGQDVALRCDPISGHVSLYWYRQALGQGPEFLTYFNYEAQQDKSGLPNDRFSAERPEGSISTLTIQRTEQRDSAMYRCASSFGTGTGESYEKLFFGSGTQLSVL.

The chain carries TRBV2 and TRBJ1-3, with a possible D match to TRBD1 (6 bases). This CDR3 contains 14 residues. The ends were cut back, 8 bases at V and 0 bases at J, with 11 bases in the middle. Germline V gene sequence: CDR1 SNHLY, CDR2 FYNNEI. The CDR3 sequence is CASARGASGNTIYF. The CDR3 DNA reads TGTGCCAGCGCCCGGGGGGCCTCTGGAAACACCATATATTTT.